This T cell receptor beta chain was sequenced during a study of regulatory T cells in long-lasting Graves disease. Overall study findings and caveats: Persistent disease exhibited a predilection for TRBV28, TRBJ1-2 and TRBJ2-5.

As for this clonotype: Its antigen is unidentified.

Construction of TCR beta libraries relied on iRepertoire HTBI primers and on Arm-PCR targeting CDR3 regions. TCRdb re-called the multiplex PCR reads with MiXCR, one entry per CDR3 protein. The sample carries 320,000 or so distinct CDR3 sequences, 18% recorded once. V was trimmed by 4 bases and J by 0 bases, leaving 12 bases between them. The CDR3 has 16 residues. Germline V lookup: CDR1 LNHDA, CDR2 SQIVND (reference sequence). As for time point: newly diagnosed GD, antithyroid drugs for less than 3 months. With RNA extracted from PBMCs as input, the TCR library was made. The material was peripheral blood mononuclear cells (PBMCs), obtained at new diagnosis, from a patient treated with antithyroid drugs. This chain joins TRBV19 and TRBJ2-2; D possibly corresponds to TRBD2 (6 bases). The TCR originated in a female donor with Graves disease. This chain's CDR3 is CASSRIADANTGELFF. The DNA of the CDR3 is TGTGCCAGTAGTAGGATAGCGGACGCGAACACCGGGGAGCTGTTTTTT.